This record concerns one T cell receptor beta chain sequence. J gave up 10 bases and V 5 bases, and 5 bases lay outside the gene matches. The germline gives CDR1 MNHNS, CDR2 SASEGT. The CDR3 is 14 residues long. These data belong to a study of cytomegalovirus exposure and HLA in healthy donors. PCR amplification relied on 60 Vbeta primers (plus 13 Jbeta primers). Profiled with immunoSEQ multiplex PCR; TCRdb holds only in-frame clones, not every one. The sample records approximately 81,000 clones, about four fifths being singletons. The rearrangement uses TRBV6-1 and TRBJ1-6; TRBD1 agrees at 10 bases. This clonotype was obtained from a woman in her forties or fifties in good health and CMV-seronegative. The sample was PBMCs. Here the CDR3 reads CASSLGQGRSPLHF. DNA of the CDR3: TGTGCCAGCAGTCTGGGACAGGGGAGATCACCCCTCCACTTT.